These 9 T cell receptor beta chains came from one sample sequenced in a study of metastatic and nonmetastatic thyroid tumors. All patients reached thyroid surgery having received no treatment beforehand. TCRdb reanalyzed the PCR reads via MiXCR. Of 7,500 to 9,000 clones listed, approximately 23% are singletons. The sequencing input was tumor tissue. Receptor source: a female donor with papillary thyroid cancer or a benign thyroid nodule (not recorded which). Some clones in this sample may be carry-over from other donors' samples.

CDR3 in DNA: TGTGCCAGCAGCTTAAGATCGTTGGTGTCTTACGAGCAGTACTTC. This sequence encodes CASSLRSLVSYEQYF. The chain couples TRBV11-2 to TRBJ2-7; no clear D gene. This CDR3 contains 15 residues. Germline V CDR1 and CDR2: SGHAT, FQNNGV. V gave up 2 bases and J gave up 4 bases, with 15 bases separating them. Looking up the rest from reference TRBV11-2 and TRBJ2-7 gives the full variable domain: EAGVAQSPRYKIIEKRQSVAFWCNPISGHATLYWYQQILGQGPKLLIQFQNNGVVDDSQLPKDRFSAERLKGVDSTLKIQPAKLEDSAVYLCASSLRSLVSYEQYFGPGTRLTVT.

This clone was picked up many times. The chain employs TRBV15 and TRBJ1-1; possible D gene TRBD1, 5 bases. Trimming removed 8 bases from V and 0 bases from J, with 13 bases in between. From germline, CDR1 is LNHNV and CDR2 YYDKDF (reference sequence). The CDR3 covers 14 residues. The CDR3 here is CATAGHGMNTEAFF. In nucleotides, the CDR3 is TGTGCCACCGCTGGACATGGGATGAACACTGAAGCTTTCTTT.

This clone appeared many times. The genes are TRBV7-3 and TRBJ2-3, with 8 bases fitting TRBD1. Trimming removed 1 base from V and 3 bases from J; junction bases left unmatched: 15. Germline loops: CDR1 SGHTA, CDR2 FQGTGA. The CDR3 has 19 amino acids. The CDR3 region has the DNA TGTGCCAGCAGCTTAAGGGAGGACAGGGATTGGGGACGGACAGATACGCAGTATTTT. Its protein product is CASSLREDRDWGRTDTQYF.

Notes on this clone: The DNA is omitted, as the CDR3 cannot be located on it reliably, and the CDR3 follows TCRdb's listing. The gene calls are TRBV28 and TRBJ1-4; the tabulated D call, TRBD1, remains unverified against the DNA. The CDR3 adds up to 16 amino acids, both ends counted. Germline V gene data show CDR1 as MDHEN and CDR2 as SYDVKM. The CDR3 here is CASSFGTGVGMKNCFF.

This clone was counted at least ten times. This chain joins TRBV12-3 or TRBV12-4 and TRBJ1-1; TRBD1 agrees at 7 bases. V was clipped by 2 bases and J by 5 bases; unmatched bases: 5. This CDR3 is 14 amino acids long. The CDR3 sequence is CASSLTGEKTEAFF. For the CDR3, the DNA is TGTGCCAGCAGTTTAACAGGGGAGAAGACTGAAGCTTTCTTT.

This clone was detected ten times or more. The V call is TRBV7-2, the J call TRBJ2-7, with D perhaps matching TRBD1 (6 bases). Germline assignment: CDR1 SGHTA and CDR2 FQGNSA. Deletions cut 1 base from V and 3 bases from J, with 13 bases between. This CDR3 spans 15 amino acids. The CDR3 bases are TGTGCCAGCAGCTTAGTGCCCAGGGGAAACTACGAGCAGTACTTC. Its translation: CASSLVPRGNYEQYF. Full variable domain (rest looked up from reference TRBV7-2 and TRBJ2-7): GAGVSQSPSNKVTEKGKDVELRCDPISGHTALYWYRQSLGQGLEFLIYFQGNSAPDKSGLPSDRFSAERTGGSVSTLTIQRTQQEDSAVYLCASSLVPRGNYEQYFGPGTRLTVT.

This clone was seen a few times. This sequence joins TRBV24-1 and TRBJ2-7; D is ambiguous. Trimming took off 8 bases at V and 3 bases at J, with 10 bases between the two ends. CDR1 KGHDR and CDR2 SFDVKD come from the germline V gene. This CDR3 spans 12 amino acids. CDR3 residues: CATTGRHYEQYF. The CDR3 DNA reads TGTGCCACCACCGGGCGGCACTACGAGCAGTACTTC.

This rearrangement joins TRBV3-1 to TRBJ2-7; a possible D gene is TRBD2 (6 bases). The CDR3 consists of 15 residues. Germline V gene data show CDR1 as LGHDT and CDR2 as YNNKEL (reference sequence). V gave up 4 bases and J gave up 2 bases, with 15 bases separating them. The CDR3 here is CASSRSGGRPYEQYF. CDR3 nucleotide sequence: TGTGCCAGCAGCCGGAGTGGAGGGAGGCCCTACGAGCAGTACTTC.

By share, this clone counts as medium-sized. CDR3 bases: TGTGCCAGACTCACCGGGTTGGGGATTCACGAGCAGTACTTC. Its protein is CARLTGLGIHEQYF. This sequence joins TRBV7-2 and TRBJ2-7; D gene unclear. Trimming pared 9 bases from V and 5 bases from J, leaving 20 bases between. This CDR3 comprises 14 residues. Germline CDR1 is SGHTA and CDR2 is FQGNSA.